Sequencing of this T cell receptor beta chain was carried out in a study of shared clonotypes between healthy human individuals. Assay used: immunoSEQ multiplex PCR; TCRdb lists only in-frame clones, some missing. This sample carries fewer than 800,000 clones, around 90% of them seen once, and the ten largest clones take approximately 25%. A word on this clone: The target antigen is unknown.

Study-wide findings and caveats: The study's rarefaction showed incomplete sorted-subset sequencing despite large depth. As a rule, naive subsets had a larger estimated richness than memory subsets.

V gave up 3 bases and J gave up 5 bases; unmatched junction bases: 13. The CDR3 length is 18 residues. Germline lookup yields CDR1 SGDLS and CDR2 YYNGEE. Naive CD8 cells lacked CD45RO, underwent positive selection for CCR7 and left out terminally differentiated effector memory CD45RA+ cells. The sequenced material came from naive CD8+ T cells sorted from blood. The sequence came from a man under 40 in good health. The genes are TRBV9 and TRBJ2-2; 10 bases match TRBD1. DNA of the CDR3: TGTGCCAGCAGCGCGACTACCGGGACAGGGGTAGGGACCGGGGAGCTGTTTTTT. It is translated as CASSATTGTGVGTGELFF.